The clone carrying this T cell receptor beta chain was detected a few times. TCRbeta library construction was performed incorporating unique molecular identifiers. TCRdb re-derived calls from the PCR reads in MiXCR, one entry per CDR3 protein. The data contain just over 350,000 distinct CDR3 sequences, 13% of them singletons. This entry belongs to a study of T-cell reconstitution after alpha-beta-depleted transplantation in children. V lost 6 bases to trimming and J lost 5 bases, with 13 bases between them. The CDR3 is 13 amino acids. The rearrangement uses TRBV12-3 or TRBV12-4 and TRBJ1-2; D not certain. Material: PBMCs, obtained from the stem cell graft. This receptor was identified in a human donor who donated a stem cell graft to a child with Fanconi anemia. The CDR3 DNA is TGTGCCAGCAGCCCGGCGGGGTTATATGGCTACACCTTC. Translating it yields CASSPAGLYGYTF.